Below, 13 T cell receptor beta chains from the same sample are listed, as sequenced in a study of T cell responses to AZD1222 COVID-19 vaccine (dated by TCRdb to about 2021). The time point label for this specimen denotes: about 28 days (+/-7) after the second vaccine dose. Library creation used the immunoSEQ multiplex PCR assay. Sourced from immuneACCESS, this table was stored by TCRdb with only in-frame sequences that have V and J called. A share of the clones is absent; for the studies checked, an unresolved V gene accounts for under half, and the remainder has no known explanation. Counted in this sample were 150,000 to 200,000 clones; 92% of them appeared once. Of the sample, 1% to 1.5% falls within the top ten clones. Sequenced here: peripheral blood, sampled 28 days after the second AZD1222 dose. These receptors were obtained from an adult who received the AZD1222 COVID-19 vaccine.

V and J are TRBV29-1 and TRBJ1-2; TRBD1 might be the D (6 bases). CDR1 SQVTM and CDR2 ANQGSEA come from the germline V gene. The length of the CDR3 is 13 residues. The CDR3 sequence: CRGGPGEPHGYTF. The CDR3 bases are TGCAGGGGAGGACCAGGGGAACCTCATGGCTACACCTTC. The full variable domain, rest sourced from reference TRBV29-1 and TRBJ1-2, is SAVISQKPSRDICQRGTSLTIQCQVDSQVTMMFWYRQQPGQSLTLIATANQGSEATYESGFVIDKFPISRPNLTFSTLTVSNMSPEDSSIYLCRGGPGEPHGYTFGSGTRLTVV.

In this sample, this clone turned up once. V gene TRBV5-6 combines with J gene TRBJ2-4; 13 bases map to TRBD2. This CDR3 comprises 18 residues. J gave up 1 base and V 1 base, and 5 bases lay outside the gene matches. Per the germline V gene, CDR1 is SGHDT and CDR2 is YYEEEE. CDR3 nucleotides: TGTGCCAGCAGCTTGACTAGCGGGGGGGCCATGGCCAAAAACATTCAGTACTTC. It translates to CASSLTSGGAMAKNIQYF.

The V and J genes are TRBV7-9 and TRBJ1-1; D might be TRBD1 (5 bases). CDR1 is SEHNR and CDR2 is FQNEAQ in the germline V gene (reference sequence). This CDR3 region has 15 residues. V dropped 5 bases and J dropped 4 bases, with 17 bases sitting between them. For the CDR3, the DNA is TGTGCCAGCAGCCGGCTGGGCCCTGGGGGCACTGAAGCTTTCTTT. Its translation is CASSRLGPGGTEAFF.

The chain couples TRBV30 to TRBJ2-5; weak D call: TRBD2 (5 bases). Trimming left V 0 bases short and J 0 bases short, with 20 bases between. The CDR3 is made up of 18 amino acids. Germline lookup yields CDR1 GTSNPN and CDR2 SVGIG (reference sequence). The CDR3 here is CAWSVIPTIARHQETQYF. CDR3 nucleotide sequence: TGTGCCTGGAGTGTAATCCCCACTATAGCGCGCCACCAAGAGACCCAGTACTTC.

In nucleotides, the CDR3 is TGTGCCAGCTCACCTTTAGGGGGGGAGTATGGCTACACCTTC. It codes for CASSPLGGEYGYTF. The chain links TRBV18 to TRBJ1-2; possibly TRBD1 for D (6 bases). The germline CDR1 and CDR2 sequences are KGHSH and LQKENI. V was pared by 3 bases and J by 5 bases, with 13 bases between. The CDR3 covers 14 residues.

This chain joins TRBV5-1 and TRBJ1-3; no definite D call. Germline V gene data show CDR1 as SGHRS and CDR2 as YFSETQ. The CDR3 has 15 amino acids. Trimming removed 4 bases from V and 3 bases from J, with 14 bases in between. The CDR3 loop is CASSRDPGVGNTIYF. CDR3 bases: TGCGCCAGCAGCCGCGACCCCGGGGTTGGAAACACCATATATTTT.

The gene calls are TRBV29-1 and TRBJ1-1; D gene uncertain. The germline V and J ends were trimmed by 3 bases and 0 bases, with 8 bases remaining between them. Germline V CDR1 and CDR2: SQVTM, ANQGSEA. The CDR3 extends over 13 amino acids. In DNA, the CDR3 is TGCAGCGTTGACAGACGGTTGAACACTGAAGCTTTCTTT. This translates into CSVDRRLNTEAFF.

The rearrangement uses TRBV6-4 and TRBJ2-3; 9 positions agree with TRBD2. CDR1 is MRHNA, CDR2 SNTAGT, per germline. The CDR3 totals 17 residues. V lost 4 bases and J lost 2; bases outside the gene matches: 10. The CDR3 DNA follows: TGTGCCAGCAGTGCCACCCCGGGCGGGGGGGCCACAGATACGCAGTATTTT. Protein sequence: CASSATPGGGATDTQYF.

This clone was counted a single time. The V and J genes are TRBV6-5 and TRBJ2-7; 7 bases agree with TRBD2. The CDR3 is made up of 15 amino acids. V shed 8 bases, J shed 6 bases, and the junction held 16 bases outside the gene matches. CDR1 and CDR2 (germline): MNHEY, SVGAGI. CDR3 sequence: CASRSLGGRFGEQYF. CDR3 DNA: TGTGCCAGCCGGTCTCTTGGCGGGAGATTTGGCGAGCAGTACTTC.

CDR3 sequence (DNA): TGTGCCAGTAAAAAACAGGCGAACACTGAAGCTTTCTTT. It codes for CASKKQANTEAFF. The chain couples TRBV14 to TRBJ1-1; weak D call: TRBD1 (5 bases). Trimming shortened V by 9 bases and J by 1 base, and 12 bases separated the two germline ends. This CDR3 is built from 13 residues. The V gene's germline CDR1 is SGHDN and CDR2 FVKESK. Combining the CDR3 with reference TRBV14 and TRBJ1-1 gives the whole variable domain EAGVTQFPSHSVIEKGQTVTLRCDPISGHDNLYWYRRVMGKEIKFLLHFVKESKQDESGMPNNRFLAERTGGTYSTLKVQPAELEDSGVYFCASKKQANTEAFFGQGTRLTVV.

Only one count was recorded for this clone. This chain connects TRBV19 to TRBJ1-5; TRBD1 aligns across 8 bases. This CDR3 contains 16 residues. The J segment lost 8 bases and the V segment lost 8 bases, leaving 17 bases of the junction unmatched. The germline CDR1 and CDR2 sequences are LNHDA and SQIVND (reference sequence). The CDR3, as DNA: TGTGCCAGTTCAAAGGACAGGGCAATTTTTATCGAGCCCCAGCATTTT. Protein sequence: CASSKDRAIFIEPQHF.

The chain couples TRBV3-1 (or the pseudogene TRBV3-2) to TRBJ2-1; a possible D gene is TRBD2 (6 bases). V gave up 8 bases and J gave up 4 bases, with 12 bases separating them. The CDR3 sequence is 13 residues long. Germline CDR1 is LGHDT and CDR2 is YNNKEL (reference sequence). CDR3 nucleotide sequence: TGTGCCAGCGCGGGACTCGAGTACAATGAGCAGTTCTTC. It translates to CASAGLEYNEQFF.

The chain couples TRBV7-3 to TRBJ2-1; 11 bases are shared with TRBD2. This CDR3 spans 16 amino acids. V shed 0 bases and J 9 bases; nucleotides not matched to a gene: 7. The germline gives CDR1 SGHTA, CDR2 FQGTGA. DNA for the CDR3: TGTGCCAGCAGCTTAACTGGGGGTAGCGGGAGGGGTGAGCAGTTCTTC. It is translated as CASSLTGGSGRGEQFF.